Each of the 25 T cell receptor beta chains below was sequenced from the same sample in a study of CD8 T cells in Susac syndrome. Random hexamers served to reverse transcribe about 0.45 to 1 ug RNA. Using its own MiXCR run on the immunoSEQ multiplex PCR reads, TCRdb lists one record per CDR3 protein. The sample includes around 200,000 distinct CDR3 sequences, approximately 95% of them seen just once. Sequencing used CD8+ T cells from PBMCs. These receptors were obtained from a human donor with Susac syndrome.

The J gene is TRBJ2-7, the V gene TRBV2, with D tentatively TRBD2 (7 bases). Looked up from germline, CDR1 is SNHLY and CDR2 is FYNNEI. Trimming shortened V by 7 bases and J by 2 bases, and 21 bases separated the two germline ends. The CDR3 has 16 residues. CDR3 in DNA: TGTGCCAGCACCACACGGGGCGGGGGCCAGACCTACGAGCAGTACTTC. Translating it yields CASTTRGGGQTYEQYF.

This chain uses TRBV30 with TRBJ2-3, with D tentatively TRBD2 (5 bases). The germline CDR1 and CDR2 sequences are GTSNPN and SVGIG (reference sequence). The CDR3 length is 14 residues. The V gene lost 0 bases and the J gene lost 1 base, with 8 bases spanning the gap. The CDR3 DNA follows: TGTGCCTGGAGTGTACTAGATGGCACAGATACGCAGTATTTT. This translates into CAWSVLDGTDTQYF.

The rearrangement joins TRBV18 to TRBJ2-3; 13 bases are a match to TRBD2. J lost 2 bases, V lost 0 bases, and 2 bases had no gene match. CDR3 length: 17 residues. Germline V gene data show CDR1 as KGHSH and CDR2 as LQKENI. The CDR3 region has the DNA TGTGCCAGCTCACCACCCGGACTAGCGGGGGTCACAGATACGCAGTATTTT. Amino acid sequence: CASSPPGLAGVTDTQYF.

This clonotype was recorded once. In nucleotides, the CDR3 is TGTGCCAGCAGAACGACCGGACAGATGTATGGCTACACCTTC. Translating it yields CASRTTGQMYGYTF. The V call is TRBV28, the J call TRBJ1-2; a possible D gene is TRBD1 (6 bases). The CDR3 sequence is 14 residues long. Looked up from germline, CDR1 is MDHEN and CDR2 is SYDVKM. Deletions cut 6 bases from V and 5 bases from J, with 16 bases between.

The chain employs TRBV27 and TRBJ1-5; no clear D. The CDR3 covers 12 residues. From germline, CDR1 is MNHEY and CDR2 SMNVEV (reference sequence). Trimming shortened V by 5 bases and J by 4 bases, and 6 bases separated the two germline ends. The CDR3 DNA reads TGTGCCAGCAGTGCCCCTAATCAGCCCCAGCATTTT. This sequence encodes CASSAPNQPQHF.

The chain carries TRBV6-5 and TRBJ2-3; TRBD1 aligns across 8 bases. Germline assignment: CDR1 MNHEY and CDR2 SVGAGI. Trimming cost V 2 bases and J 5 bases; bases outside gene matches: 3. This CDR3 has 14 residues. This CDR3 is CASSYRQGLDTQYF. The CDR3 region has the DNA TGTGCCAGCAGTTACCGACAGGGGCTAGATACGCAGTATTTT.

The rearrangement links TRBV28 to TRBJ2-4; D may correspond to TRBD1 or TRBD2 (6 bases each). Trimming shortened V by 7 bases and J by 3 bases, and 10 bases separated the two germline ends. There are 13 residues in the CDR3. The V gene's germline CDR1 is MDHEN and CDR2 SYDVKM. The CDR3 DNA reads TGTGCCAGCAAGGAGGGGGACAAAAACATTCAGTACTTC. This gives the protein CASKEGDKNIQYF.

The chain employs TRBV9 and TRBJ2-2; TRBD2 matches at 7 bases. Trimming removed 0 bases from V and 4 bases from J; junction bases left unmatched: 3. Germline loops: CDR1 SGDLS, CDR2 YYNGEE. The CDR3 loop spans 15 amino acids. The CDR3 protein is CASSVVGGGTGELFF. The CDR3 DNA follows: TGTGCCAGCAGCGTAGTGGGGGGGGGCACCGGGGAGCTGTTTTTT. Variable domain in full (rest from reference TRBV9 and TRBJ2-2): DSGVTQTPKHLITATGQRVTLRCSPRSGDLSVYWYQQSLDQGLQFLIQYYNGEERAKGNILERFSAQQFPDLHSELNLSSLELGDSALYFCASSVVGGGTGELFFGEGSRLTVL.

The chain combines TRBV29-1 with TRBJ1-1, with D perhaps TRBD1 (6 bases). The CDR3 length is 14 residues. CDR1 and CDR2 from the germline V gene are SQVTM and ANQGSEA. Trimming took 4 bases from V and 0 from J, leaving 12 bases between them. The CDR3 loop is CSVVTGLMNTEAFF. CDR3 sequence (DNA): TGCAGCGTTGTAACAGGGCTCATGAACACTGAAGCTTTCTTT.

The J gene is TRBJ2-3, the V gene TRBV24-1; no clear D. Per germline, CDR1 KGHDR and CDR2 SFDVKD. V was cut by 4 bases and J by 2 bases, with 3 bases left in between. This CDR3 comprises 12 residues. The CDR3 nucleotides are TGTGCCACCAGTGACTACACAGATACGCAGTATTTT. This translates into CATSDYTDTQYF.

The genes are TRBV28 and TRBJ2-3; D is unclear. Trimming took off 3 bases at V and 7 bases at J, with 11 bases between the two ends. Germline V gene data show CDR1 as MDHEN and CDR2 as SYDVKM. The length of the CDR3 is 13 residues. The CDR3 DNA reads TGTGCCAGCAGTTTCCCCATGACCTATACGCAGTATTTT. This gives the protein CASSFPMTYTQYF.

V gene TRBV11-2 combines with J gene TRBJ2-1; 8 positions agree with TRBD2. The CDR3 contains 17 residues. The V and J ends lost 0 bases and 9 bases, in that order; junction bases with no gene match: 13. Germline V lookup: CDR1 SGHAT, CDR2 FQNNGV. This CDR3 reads CASSLDVQREIGGEQFF. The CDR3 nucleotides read TGTGCCAGCAGCTTAGATGTCCAGCGGGAGATCGGGGGTGAGCAGTTCTTC. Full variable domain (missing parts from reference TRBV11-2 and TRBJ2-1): EAGVAQSPRYKIIEKRQSVAFWCNPISGHATLYWYQQILGQGPKLLIQFQNNGVVDDSQLPKDRFSAERLKGVDSTLKIQPAKLEDSAVYLCASSLDVQREIGGEQFFGPGTRLTVL.

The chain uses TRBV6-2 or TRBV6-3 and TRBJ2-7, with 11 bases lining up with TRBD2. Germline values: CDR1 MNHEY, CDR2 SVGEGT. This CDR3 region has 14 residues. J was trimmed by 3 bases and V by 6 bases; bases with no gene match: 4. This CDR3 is CASRTGTSGYEQYF. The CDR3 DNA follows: TGTGCCAGCAGAACCGGGACTAGCGGCTACGAGCAGTACTTC.

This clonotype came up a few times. The CDR3 sequence: CASSVGQGEETQYF. CDR3 nucleotides: TGTGCCAGCAGCGTCGGACAGGGTGAGGAGACCCAGTACTTC. The rearrangement joins TRBV9 to TRBJ2-5; 8 bases fit TRBD1. The CDR3 spans 14 residues. The germline V gene encodes CDR1 SGDLS and CDR2 YYNGEE. The trim removed 2 bases at V and 5 bases at J, leaving 5 bases unmatched.

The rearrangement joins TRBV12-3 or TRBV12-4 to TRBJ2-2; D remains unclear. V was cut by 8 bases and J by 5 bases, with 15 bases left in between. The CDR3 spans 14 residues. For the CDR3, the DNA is TGTGCCAGCCTACAGTTTGTACAGACCGGGGAGCTGTTTTTT. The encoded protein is CASLQFVQTGELFF.

The CDR3: CASSSWTSNYGYTF. DNA of the CDR3: TGCGCCAGCAGCTCCTGGACATCTAACTATGGCTACACCTTC. The rearrangement uses TRBV5-1 and TRBJ1-2, with a weak D call TRBD1 (5 bases). Germline loops: CDR1 SGHRS, CDR2 YFSETQ. The germline V and J ends were trimmed by 3 bases and 0 bases, with 9 bases remaining between them. The CDR3 is 14 amino acids.

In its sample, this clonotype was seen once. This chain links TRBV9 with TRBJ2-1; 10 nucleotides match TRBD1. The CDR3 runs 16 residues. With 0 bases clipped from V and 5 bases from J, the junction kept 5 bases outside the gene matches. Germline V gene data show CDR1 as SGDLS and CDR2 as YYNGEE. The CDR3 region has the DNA TGTGCCAGCAGCGTAGGGCCGGGACAGGGGAACAATGAGCAGTTCTTC. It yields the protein CASSVGPGQGNNEQFF.

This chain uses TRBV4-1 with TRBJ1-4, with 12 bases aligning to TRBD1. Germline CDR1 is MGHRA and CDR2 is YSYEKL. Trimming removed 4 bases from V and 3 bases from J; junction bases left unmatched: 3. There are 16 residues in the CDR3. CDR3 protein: CASSRGTGGSNEKLFF. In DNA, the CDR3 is TGCGCCAGCAGCCGCGGGACAGGGGGCTCTAATGAAAAACTGTTTTTT.

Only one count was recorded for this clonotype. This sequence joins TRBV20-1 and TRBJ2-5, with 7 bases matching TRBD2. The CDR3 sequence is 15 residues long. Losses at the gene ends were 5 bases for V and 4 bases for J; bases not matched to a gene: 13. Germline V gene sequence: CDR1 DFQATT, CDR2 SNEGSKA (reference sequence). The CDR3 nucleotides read TGCAGTGCTCCCCCCCTGTCTAGCGGACTAGAGACCCAGTACTTC. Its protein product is CSAPPLSSGLETQYF.

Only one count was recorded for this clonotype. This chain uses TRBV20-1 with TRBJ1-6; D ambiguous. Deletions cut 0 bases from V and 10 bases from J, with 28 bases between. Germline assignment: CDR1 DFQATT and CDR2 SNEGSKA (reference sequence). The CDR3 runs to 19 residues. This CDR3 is CSARESADKVIRGGSPLHF. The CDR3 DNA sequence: TGCAGTGCTAGAGAGTCCGCCGACAAGGTTATACGTGGTGGCTCACCCCTCCACTTT.

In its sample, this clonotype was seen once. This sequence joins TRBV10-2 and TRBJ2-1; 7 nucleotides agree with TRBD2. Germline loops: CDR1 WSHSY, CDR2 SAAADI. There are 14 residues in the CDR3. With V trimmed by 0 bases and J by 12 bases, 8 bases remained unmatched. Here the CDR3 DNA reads TGCGCCAGCAGTGAGTCCCCACTAGCGCAAATGCAGTTCTTC. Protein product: CASSESPLAQMQFF.

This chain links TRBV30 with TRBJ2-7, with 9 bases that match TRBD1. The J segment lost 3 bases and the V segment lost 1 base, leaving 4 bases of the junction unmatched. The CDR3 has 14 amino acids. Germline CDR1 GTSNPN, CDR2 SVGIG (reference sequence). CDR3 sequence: CAWSALTGGYEQYF. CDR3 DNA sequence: TGTGCCTGGAGTGCCCTGACAGGGGGCTACGAGCAGTACTTC.

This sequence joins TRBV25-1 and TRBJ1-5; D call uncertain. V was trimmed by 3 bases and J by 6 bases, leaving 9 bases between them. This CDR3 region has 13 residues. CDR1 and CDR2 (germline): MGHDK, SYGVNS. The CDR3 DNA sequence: TGTGCCAGCAGTGACTTAACGGGTCAGCCCCAGCATTTT. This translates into CASSDLTGQPQHF. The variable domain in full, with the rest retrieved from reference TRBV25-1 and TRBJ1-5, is EADIYQTPRYLVIGTGKKITLECSQTMGHDKMYWYQQDPGMELHLIHYSYGVNSTEKGDLSSESTVSRIRTEHFPLTLESARPSHTSQYLCASSDLTGQPQHFGDGTRLSIL.

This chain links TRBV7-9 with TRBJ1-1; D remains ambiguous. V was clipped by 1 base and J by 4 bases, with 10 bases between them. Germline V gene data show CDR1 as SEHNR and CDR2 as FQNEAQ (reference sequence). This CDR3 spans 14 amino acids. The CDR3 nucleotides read TGTGCCAGCAGCTTAGTGGTAGGAGCCACTGAAGCTTTCTTT. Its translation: CASSLVVGATEAFF.

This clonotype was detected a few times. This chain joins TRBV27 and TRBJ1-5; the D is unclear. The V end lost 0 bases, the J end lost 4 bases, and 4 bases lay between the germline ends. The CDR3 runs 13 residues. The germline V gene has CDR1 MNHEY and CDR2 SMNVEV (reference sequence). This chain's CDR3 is CASSLSWNQPQHF. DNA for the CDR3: TGTGCCAGCAGTTTATCATGGAATCAGCCCCAGCATTTT.